A selection of T cell receptor beta chains follows, all from one sample in a study of T cell repertoires in cytomegalovirus infection. MiXCR, run by TCRdb on the reads, gives a single entry per CDR3 protein. The sample holds 170,000 or so distinct CDR3 sequences, around 15% seen once. The source material was PBMCs. All receptors derive from a human donor in good health (CMV status not recorded). Some clones in this sample may be carry-over from other donors' samples. Each CDR3 is given with its conserved first and last residue. D genes are given only for firm matches. Rows may omit the clone size; those that give it use once, few, many or a size class.

j_gene | abundance | d_gene | len | v_gene | CDR3aa | CDR3nt
TRBJ1-3 | NA | NA | 15 | TRBV20-1 | CSARDGAAPGNTIYF | TGCAGTGCTAGAGATGGGGCGGCCCCTGGAAACACCATATATTTT
TRBJ1-4 | NA | NA | 15 | TRBV18 | CASSPPATVNEKLFF | TGTGCCAGCTCACCACCGGCCACGGTCAATGAAAAACTGTTTTTT
TRBJ2-7 | many | TRBD1 | 14 | TRBV29-1 | CSVDLGTGVYEQYF | TGCAGCGTTGACCTTGGGACAGGGGTCTACGAGCAGTACTTC
TRBJ2-3 | NA | TRBD2 | 17 | TRBV11-2 | CASSLGASGRPTDTQYF | TGTGCCAGCAGCTTAGGGGCTAGCGGGAGGCCCACAGATACGCAGTATTTT
TRBJ2-1 | few | NA | 15 | TRBV5-1 | CASSLGRGSHNEQFF | TGCGCCAGCAGCTTAGGCAGGGGTTCCCACAATGAGCAGTTCTTC
TRBJ2-3 | few | TRBD2 | 18 | TRBV5-6 | CASSLELAGGPGTDTQYF | TGTGCCAGCAGCTTGGAACTAGCGGGGGGGCCGGGGACAGATACGCAGTATTTT
TRBJ2-2 | few | NA | 13 | TRBV4-3 | CASSPRMTGELFF | TGCGCCAGCAGCCCGCGTATGACCGGGGAGCTGTTTTTT
TRBJ1-5 | NA | NA | 16 | TRBV27 | CASSFTGPGSNQPQHF | TGTGCCAGCAGTTTTACCGGGCCCGGATCCAATCAGCCCCAGCATTTT
TRBJ2-7 | many | TRBD1 | 16 | TRBV7-6 | CASSLAGTGVAYEQYF | TGTGCCAGCAGCTTAGCCGGCACAGGGGTAGCCTACGAGCAGTACTTC
TRBJ2-7 | many | TRBD1 | 13 | TRBV7-9 | CASKVTGSHEQYF | TGTGCCAGCAAGGTGACAGGGTCCCACGAGCAGTACTTC
TRBJ2-5 | few | NA | 16 | TRBV11-2 | CASSLDRGVGQETQYF | TGTGCCAGCAGCTTAGATCGCGGGGTGGGCCAAGAGACCCAGTACTTC
TRBJ2-1 | many | TRBD1 | 16 | TRBV6-2/TRBV6-3 | CASSYRGQGNRGEQFF | TGTGCCAGCAGTTACCGGGGACAGGGTAATAGGGGTGAGCAGTTCTTC
TRBJ2-7 | few | NA | 13 | TRBV5-1 | CASRADLIYEQYF | TGCGCCAGCAGGGCGGACCTTATCTACGAGCAGTACTTC
TRBJ1-1 | many | NA | 14 | TRBV7-8 | CASSSGHWNTEAFF | TGTGCCAGCAGCTCGGGACACTGGAACACTGAAGCTTTCTTT
TRBJ2-3 | NA | TRBD1 | 17 | TRBV11-2 | CASSLVGGDRSTDTQYF | TGTGCCAGCAGCTTAGTAGGGGGCGACAGAAGCACAGATACGCAGTATTTT
TRBJ2-1 | NA | TRBD1 | 17 | TRBV29-1 | CSVEGPTGGGAYNEQFF | TGCAGCGTTGAAGGCCCGACAGGGGGCGGTGCCTACAATGAGCAGTTCTTC
TRBJ2-1 | NA | NA | 13 | TRBV29-1 | CSVRLASYNEQFF | TGCAGCGTTCGGCTAGCATCCTACAATGAGCAGTTCTTC
TRBJ2-2 | many | NA | 14 | TRBV7-2 | CASRLPGRTLELFF | TGTGCCAGCAGATTACCCGGGCGGACCTTGGAGCTGTTTTTT
TRBJ1-5 | many | NA | 14 | TRBV28 | CASSRQASNQPQHF | TGTGCCAGCAGCCGACAGGCGAGCAATCAGCCCCAGCATTTT
TRBJ1-6 | NA | NA | 13 | TRBV5-1 | CASSADQNSPLHF | TGCGCCAGCAGCGCAGATCAGAATTCACCCCTCCACTTT
TRBJ2-7 | many | TRBD1 | 12 | TRBV12-3/TRBV12-4 | CASRRQGYEQYF | TGTGCCAGCAGGAGACAGGGCTACGAGCAGTACTTC
TRBJ1-1 | NA | NA | 12 | TRBV28 | CASSLFDSEAFF | TGTGCCAGCAGTTTATTCGACTCTGAAGCTTTCTTT
TRBJ2-5 | many | NA | 13 | TRBV19 | CASHGGPKETQYF | TGTGCCAGCCATGGAGGGCCTAAAGAGACCCAGTACTTC
TRBJ1-1 | NA | NA | 14 | TRBV20-1 | CSARVAAGGTEAFF | TGCAGTGCTAGAGTGGCCGCAGGCGGCACTGAAGCTTTCTTT
TRBJ1-1 | many | NA | 13 | TRBV12-3/TRBV12-4 | CASSPRFLTEAFF | TGTGCCAGCAGCCCTCGATTTCTCACTGAAGCTTTCTTT
TRBJ2-3 | NA | TRBD2 | 16 | TRBV9 | CASSVSGGQITDTQYF | TGTGCCAGCAGCGTAAGCGGGGGGCAGATAACAGATACGCAGTATTTT
TRBJ2-3 | NA | NA | 14 | TRBV10-3 | CAIRGTAGTDTQYF | TGTGCCATCAGGGGGACGGCGGGGACAGATACGCAGTATTTT
TRBJ1-1 | few | NA | 15 | TRBV18 | CASSPNPNLNTEAFF | TGTGCCAGCTCACCAAACCCGAACCTGAACACTGAAGCTTTCTTT
TRBJ2-5 | many | NA | 14 | TRBV29-1 | CSVEEGRPPVAQYF | TGCAGCGTTGAAGAGGGTAGGCCCCCTGTGGCCCAGTACTTC
TRBJ2-3 | many | NA | 13 | TRBV5-1 | CASSLAPTDTQYF | TGCGCCAGCAGCTTGGCCCCCACAGATACGCAGTATTTT
TRBJ2-1 | NA | NA | 14 | TRBV7-2 | CASSPSDSYNVQFF | TGTGCCAGCAGCCCAAGTGACTCCTACAATGTGCAGTTCTTC
TRBJ2-7 | few | NA | 14 | TRBV11-2 | CASSLVAGNYEQYF | TGTGCCAGCAGCTTAGTGGCAGGGAATTACGAGCAGTACTTC
TRBJ2-5 | many | NA | 13 | TRBV28 | CASTLGNQETQYF | TGTGCCAGCACCTTGGGCAACCAAGAGACCCAGTACTTC
TRBJ1-5 | many | NA | 14 | TRBV7-8 | CASSLIGSNQPQHF | TGTGCCAGCAGCTTAATCGGTAGCAATCAGCCCCAGCATTTT
TRBJ2-5 | NA | NA | 13 | TRBV28 | CASSVPSQETQYF | TGTGCCAGCAGTGTACCATCACAGGAGACCCAGTACTTC
TRBJ2-1 | many | TRBD2 | 14 | TRBV12-3/TRBV12-4 | CATAGDFRTNEQFF | TGTGCCACAGCGGGGGACTTCCGGACCAATGAGCAGTTCTTC
TRBJ1-5 | NA | NA | 15 | TRBV9 | CASSAGSYSNQPQHF | TGTGCCAGCAGCGCAGGGTCATATAGCAATCAGCCCCAGCATTTT
TRBJ1-2 | NA | TRBD1 | 15 | TRBV19 | CASTTNRGPNYGYTF | TGTGCCAGTACCACAAACAGGGGACCCAACTATGGCTACACCTTC
TRBJ1-1 | many | NA | 13 | TRBV7-6 | CASSFGSGTEAFF | TGTGCCAGCAGCTTCGGGTCAGGAACTGAAGCTTTCTTT
TRBJ1-5 | many | NA | 15 | TRBV7-2 | CASSLGPVFNQPQHF | TGTGCCAGCAGCTTAGGCCCCGTCTTCAATCAGCCCCAGCATTTT